The clone carrying this TCR beta chain showed up just once. This entry is derived from a study of shared clonotypes between healthy human individuals. Naivety among CD8 cells was defined by CD45RO negativity and positive CCR7 selection, thereby excluding terminally differentiated effector memory CD45RA+ cells. The assay was run at deep level. The assay was immunoSEQ multiplex PCR, and TCRdb's table has in-frame clones only and misses some. The sample yields roughly 550,000 clones, about 95% seen once. V gave up 0 bases and J gave up 8 bases, with 8 bases separating them. Germline V CDR1 and CDR2: GTSNPN, SVGIG (reference sequence). The CDR3 is 12 amino acids.

The V gene is TRBV30, the J gene TRBJ2-1; D may match TRBD1 or TRBD2 (5 bases each). The material sequenced was naive CD8+ T cells sorted from blood. This receptor was identified in a woman aged 25 to 39 in good health. This CDR3 is CAWSVGGHEQFF. The CDR3 bases are TGTGCCTGGAGTGTTGGGGGTCATGAGCAGTTCTTC.